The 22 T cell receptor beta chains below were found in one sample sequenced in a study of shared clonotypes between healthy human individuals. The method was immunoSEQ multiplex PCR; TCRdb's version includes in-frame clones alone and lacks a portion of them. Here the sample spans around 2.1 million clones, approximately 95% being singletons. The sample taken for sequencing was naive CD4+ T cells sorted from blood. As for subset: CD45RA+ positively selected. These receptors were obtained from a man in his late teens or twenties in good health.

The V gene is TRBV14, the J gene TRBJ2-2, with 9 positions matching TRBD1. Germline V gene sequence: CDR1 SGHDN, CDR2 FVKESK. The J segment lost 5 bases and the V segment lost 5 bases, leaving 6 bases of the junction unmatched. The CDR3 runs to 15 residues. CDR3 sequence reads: CASSTDRGRTGELFF. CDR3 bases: TGTGCCAGCAGCACGGACAGGGGAAGGACCGGGGAGCTGTTTTTT.

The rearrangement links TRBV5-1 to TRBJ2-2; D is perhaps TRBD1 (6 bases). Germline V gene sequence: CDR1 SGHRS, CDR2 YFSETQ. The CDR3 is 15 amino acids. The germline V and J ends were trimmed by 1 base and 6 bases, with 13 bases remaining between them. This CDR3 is CASSLLEGDAGELFF. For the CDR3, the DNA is TGCGCCAGCAGCTTGTTAGAGGGGGATGCCGGGGAGCTGTTTTTT.

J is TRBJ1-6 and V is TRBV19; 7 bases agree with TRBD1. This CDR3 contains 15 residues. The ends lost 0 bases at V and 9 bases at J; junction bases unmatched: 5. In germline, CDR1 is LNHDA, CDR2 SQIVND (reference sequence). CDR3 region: CASSIDDRVISPLHF. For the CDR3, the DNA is TGTGCCAGTAGTATAGACGACAGGGTAATTTCACCCCTCCACTTT. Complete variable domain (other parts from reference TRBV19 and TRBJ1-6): DGGITQSPKYLFRKEGQNVTLSCEQNLNHDAMYWYRQDPGQGLRLIYYSQIVNDFQKGDIAEGYSVSREKKESFPLTVTSAQKNPTAFYLCASSIDDRVISPLHFGNGTRLTVT.

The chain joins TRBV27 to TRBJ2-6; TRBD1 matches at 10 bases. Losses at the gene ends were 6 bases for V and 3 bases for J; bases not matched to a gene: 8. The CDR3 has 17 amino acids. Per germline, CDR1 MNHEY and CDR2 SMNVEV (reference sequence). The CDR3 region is CASRPTGGANGANVLTF. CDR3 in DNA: TGTGCCAGCAGGCCGACAGGGGGCGCGAATGGGGCCAACGTCCTGACTTTC. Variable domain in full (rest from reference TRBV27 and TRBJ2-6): EAQVTQNPRYLITVTGKKLTVTCSQNMNHEYMSWYRQDPGLGLRQIYYSMNVEVTDKGDVPEGYKVSRKEKRNFPLILESPSPNQTSLYFCASRPTGGANGANVLTFGAGSRLTVL.

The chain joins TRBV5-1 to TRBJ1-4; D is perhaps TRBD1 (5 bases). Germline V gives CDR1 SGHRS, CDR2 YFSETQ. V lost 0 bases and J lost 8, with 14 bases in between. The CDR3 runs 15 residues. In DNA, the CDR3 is TGCGCCAGCAGCTTGGAGGAGGGGCAAAGGGAAAAACTGTTTTTT. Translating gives CASSLEEGQREKLFF.

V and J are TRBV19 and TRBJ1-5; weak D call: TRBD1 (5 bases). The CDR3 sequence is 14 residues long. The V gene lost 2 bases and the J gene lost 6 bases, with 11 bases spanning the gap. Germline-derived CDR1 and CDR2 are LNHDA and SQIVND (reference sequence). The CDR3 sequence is CASSIQGQGQPQHF. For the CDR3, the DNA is TGTGCCAGTAGTATACAGGGCCAGGGTCAGCCCCAGCATTTT. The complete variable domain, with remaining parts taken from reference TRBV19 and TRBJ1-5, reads DGGITQSPKYLFRKEGQNVTLSCEQNLNHDAMYWYRQDPGQGLRLIYYSQIVNDFQKGDIAEGYSVSREKKESFPLTVTSAQKNPTAFYLCASSIQGQGQPQHFGDGTRLSIL.

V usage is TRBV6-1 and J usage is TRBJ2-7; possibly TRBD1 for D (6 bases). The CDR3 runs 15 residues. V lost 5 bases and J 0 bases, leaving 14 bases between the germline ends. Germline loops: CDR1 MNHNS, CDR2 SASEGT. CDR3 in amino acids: CASSNRDTSSYEQYF. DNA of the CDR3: TGTGCCAGCAGTAATAGGGACACGAGCTCCTACGAGCAGTACTTC.

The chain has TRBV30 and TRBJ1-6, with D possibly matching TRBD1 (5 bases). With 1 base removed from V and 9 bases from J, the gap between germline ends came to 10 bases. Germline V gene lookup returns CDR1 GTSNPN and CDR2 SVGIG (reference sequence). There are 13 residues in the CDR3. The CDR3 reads CAWSGGQRSPLHF. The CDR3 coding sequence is TGTGCCTGGAGTGGGGGCCAACGTTCACCCCTCCACTTT. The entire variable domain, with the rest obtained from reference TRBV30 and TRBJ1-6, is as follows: SQTIHQWPATLVQPVGSPLSLECTVEGTSNPNLYWYRQAAGRGLQLLFYSVGIGQISSEVPQNLSASRPQDRQFILSSKKLLLSDSGFYLCAWSGGQRSPLHFGNGTRLTVT.

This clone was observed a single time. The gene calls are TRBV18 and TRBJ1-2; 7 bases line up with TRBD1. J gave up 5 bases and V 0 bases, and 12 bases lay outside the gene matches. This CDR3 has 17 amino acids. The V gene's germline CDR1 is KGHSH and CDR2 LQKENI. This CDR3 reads CASSPPSNRGGGYGYTF. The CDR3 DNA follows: TGTGCCAGCTCACCACCCTCTAACAGGGGAGGAGGGTATGGCTACACCTTC. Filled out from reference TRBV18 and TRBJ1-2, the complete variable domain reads NAGVMQNPRHLVRRRGQEARLRCSPMKGHSHVYWYRQLPEEGLKFMVYLQKENIIDESGMPKERFSAEFPKEGPSILRIQQVVRGDSAAYFCASSPPSNRGGGYGYTFGSGTRLTVV.

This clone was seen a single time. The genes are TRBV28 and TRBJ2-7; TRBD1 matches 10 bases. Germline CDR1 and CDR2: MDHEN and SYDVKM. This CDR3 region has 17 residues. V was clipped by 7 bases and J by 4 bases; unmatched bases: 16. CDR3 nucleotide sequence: TGTGCCAGCACTACCACATTGGGGGACAGGGGACTTTACGAGCAGTACTTC. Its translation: CASTTTLGDRGLYEQYF.

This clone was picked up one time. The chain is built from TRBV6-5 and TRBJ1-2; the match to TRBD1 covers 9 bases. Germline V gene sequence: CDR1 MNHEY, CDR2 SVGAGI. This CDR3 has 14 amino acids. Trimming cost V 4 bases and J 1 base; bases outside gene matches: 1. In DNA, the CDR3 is TGTGCCAGCAGTTGGGACAGGGTTAACTATGGCTACACCTTC. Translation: CASSWDRVNYGYTF.

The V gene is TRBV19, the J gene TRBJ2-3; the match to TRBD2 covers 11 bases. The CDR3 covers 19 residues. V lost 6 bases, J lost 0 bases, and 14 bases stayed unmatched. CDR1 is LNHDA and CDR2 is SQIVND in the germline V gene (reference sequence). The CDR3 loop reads CASSGGLAGGGLSTDTQYF. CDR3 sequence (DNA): TGTGCCAGTAGCGGCGGCCTAGCGGGGGGAGGGTTGAGCACAGATACGCAGTATTTT. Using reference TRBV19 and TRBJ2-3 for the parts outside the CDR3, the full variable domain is DGGITQSPKYLFRKEGQNVTLSCEQNLNHDAMYWYRQDPGQGLRLIYYSQIVNDFQKGDIAEGYSVSREKKESFPLTVTSAQKNPTAFYLCASSGGLAGGGLSTDTQYFGPGTRLTVL.

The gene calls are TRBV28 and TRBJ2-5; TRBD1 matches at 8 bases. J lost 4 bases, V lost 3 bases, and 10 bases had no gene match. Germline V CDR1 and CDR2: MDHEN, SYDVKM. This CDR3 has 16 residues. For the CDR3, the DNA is TGTGCCAGCAGTTTGCTGGAGTCAGGGGGCACAGAGACCCAGTACTTC. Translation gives CASSLLESGGTETQYF. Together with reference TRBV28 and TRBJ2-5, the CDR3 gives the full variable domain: DVKVTQSSRYLVKRTGEKVFLECVQDMDHENMFWYRQDPGLGLRLIYFSYDVKMKEKGDIPEGYSVSREKKERFSLILESASTNQTSMYLCASSLLESGGTETQYFGPGTRLLVL.

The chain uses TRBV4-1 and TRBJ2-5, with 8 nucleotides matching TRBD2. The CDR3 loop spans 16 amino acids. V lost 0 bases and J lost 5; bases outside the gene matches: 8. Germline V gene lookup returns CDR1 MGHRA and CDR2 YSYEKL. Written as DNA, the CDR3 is TGCGCCAGCAGCCAAGATCGGCGGGGGGCCTCGGAGACCCAGTACTTC. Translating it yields CASSQDRRGASETQYF.

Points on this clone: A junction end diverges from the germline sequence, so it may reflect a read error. The CDR3 sequence: CAWSVGSGVGF. In nucleotides, the CDR3 is TGTGCCTGGAGTGTCGGTAGCGGGGTGGGTTTT. This chain joins TRBV30 and TRBJ2-3; 8 positions match TRBD2. Germline V lookup: CDR1 GTSNPN, CDR2 SVGIG (reference sequence). This CDR3 region has 11 residues. The variable domain in full, completed from reference TRBV30 and TRBJ2-3, reads SQTIHQWPATLVQPVGSPLSLECTVEGTSNPNLYWYRQAAGRGLQLLFYSVGIGQISSEVPQNLSASRPQDRQFILSSKKLLLSDSGFYLCAWSVGSGVGFGPGTRLTVL.

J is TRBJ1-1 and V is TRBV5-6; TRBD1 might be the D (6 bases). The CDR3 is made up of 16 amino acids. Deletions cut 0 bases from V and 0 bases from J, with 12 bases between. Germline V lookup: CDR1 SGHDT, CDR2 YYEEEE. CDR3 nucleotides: TGTGCCAGCAGCTTGGAGCGGGGGGCGGTGAACACTGAAGCTTTCTTT. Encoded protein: CASSLERGAVNTEAFF.

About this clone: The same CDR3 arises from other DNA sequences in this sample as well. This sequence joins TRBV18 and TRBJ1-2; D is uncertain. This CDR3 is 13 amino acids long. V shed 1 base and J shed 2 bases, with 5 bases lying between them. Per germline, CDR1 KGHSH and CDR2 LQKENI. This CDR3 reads CASSPQANYGYTF. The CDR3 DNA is TGTGCCAGCTCACCACAGGCCAACTATGGCTACACCTTC. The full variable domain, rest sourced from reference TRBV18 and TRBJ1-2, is NAGVMQNPRHLVRRRGQEARLRCSPMKGHSHVYWYRQLPEEGLKFMVYLQKENIIDESGMPKERFSAEFPKEGPSILRIQQVVRGDSAAYFCASSPQANYGYTFGSGTRLTVV.

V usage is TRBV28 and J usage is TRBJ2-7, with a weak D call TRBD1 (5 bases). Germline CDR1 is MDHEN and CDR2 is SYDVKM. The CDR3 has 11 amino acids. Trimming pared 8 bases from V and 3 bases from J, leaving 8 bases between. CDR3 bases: TGTGCCAGCGAAGGGGTCTACGAGCAGTACTTC. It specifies CASEGVYEQYF.

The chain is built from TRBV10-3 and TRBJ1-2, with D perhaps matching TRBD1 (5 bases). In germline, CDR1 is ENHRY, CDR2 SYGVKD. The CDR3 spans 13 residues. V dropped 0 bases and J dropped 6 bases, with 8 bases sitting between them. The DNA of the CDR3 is TGTGCCATCAGTGAGTCGACAGAGAATGGCTACACCTTC. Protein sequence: CAISESTENGYTF.

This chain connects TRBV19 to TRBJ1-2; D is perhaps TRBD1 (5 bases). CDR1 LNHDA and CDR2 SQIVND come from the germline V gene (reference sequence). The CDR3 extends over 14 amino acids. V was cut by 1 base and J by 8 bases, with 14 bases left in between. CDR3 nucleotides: TGTGCCAGTAGTATAGTAGGCGGACAAACCGGCTACACCTTC. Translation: CASSIVGGQTGYTF.

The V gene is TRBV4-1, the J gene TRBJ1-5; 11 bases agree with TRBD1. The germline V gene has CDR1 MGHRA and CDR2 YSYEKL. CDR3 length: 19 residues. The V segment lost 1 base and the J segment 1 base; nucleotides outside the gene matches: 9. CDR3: CASSQGVPGTGGSNQPQHF. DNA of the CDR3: TGCGCCAGCAGCCAAGGTGTCCCCGGGACAGGGGGGAGCAATCAGCCCCAGCATTTT.

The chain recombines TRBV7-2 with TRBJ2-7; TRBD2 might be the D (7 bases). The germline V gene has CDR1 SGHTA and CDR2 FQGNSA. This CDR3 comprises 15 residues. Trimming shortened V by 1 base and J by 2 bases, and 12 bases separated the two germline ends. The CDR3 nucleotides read TGTGCCAGCAGCTTAGGTAGGGGGACTACCTACGAGCAGTACTTC. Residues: CASSLGRGTTYEQYF. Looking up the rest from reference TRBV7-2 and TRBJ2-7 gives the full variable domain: GAGVSQSPSNKVTEKGKDVELRCDPISGHTALYWYRQSLGQGLEFLIYFQGNSAPDKSGLPSDRFSAERTGGSVSTLTIQRTQQEDSAVYLCASSLGRGTTYEQYFGPGTRLTVT.